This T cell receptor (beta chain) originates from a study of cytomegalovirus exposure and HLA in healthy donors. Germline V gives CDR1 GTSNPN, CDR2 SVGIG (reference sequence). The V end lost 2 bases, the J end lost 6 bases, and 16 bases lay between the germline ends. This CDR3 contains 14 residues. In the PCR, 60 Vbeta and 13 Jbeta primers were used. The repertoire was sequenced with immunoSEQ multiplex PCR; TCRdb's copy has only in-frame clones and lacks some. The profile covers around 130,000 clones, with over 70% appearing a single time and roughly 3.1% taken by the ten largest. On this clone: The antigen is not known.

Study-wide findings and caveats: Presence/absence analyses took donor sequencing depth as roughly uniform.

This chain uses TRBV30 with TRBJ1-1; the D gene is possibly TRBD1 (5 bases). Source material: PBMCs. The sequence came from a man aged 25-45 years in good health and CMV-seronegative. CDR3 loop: CAWSSSGKRSEAFF. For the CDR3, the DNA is TGTGCCTGGAGTAGTTCAGGGAAAAGGTCTGAAGCTTTCTTT.